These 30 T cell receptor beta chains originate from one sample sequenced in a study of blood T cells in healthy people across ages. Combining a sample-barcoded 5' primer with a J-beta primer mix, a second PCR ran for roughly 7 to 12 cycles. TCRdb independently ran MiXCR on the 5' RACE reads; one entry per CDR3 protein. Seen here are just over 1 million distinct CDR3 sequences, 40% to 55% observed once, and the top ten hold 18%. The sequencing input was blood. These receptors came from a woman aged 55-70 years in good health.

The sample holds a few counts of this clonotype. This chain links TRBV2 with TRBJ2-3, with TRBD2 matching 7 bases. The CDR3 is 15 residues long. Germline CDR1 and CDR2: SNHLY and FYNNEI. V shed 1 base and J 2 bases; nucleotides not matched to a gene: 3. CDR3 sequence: CASSEGGSVTDTQYF. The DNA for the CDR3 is TGTGCCAGCAGTGAAGGCGGGAGTGTCACAGATACGCAGTATTTT.

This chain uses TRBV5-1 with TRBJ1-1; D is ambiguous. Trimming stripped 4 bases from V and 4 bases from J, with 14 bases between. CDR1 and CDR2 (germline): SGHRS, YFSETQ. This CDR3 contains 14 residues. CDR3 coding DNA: TGCGCCAGCAGCGTGGGGTCTACTACCACTGAAGCTTTCTTT. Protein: CASSVGSTTTEAFF.

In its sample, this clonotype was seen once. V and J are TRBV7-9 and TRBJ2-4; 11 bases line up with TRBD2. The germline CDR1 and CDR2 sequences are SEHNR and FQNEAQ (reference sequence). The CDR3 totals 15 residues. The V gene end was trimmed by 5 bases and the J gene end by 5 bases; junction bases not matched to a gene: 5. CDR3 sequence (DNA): TGTGCCAGCAGCCCGCCGGGACTAGCGGAAAACATTCAGTACTTC. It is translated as CASSPPGLAENIQYF. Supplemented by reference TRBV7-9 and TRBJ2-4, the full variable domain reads DTGVSQNPRHKITKRGQNVTFRCDPISEHNRLYWYRQTLGQGPEFLTYFQNEAQLEKSRLLSDRFSAERPKGSFSTLEIQRTEQGDSAMYLCASSPPGLAENIQYFGAGTRLSVL.

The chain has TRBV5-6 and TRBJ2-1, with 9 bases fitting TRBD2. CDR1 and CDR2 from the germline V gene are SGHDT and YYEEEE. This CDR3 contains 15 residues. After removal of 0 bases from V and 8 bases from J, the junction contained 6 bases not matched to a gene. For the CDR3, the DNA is TGTGCCAGCAGCTTGGGTGCGGGAGGGCTCGATGAGCAGTTCTTC. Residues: CASSLGAGGLDEQFF.

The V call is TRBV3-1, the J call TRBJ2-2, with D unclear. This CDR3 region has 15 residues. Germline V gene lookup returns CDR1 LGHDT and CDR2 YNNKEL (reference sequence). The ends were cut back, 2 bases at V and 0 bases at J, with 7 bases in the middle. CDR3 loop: CASSQFGANTGELFF. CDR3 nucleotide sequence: TGTGCCAGCAGCCAATTTGGGGCGAACACCGGGGAGCTGTTTTTT.

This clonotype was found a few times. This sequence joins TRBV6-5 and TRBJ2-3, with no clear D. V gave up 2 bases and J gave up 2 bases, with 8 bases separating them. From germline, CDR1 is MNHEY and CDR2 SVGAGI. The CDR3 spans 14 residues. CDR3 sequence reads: CASSYNDHTDTQYF. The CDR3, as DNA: TGTGCCAGCAGTTACAATGACCACACAGATACGCAGTATTTT.

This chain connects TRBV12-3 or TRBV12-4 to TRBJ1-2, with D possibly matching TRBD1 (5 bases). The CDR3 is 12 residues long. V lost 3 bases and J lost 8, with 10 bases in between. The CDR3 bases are TGTGCCAGCAGTTTTGGGGGACGAGGCTACACCTTC. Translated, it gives CASSFGGRGYTF.

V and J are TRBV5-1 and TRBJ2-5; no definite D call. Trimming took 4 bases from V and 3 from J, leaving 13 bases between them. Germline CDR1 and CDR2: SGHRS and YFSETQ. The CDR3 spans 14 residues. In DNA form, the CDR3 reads TGCGCCAGCAGCGTGCTTAGTAGTAAAGAGACCCAGTACTTC. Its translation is CASSVLSSKETQYF.

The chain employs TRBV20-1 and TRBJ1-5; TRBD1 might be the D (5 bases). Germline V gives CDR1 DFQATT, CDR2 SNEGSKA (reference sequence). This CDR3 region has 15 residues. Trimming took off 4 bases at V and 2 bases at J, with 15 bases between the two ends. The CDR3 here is CSAKMAGMGNQPQHF. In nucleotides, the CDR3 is TGCAGTGCTAAGATGGCAGGGATGGGCAATCAGCCCCAGCATTTT.

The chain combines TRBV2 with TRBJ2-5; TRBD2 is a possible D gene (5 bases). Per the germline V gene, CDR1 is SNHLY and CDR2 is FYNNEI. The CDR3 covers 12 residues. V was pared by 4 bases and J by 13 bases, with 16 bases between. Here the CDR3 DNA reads TGTGCCAGCAGTGTTTCAGCGGCCATGCTGTACTTC. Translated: CASSVSAAMLYF.

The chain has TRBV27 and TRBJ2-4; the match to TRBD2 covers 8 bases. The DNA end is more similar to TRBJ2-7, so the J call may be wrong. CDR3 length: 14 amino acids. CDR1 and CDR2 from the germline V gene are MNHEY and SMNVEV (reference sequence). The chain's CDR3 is CASSARDGRGEQYF. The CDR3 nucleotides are TGTGCCAGCAGTGCGCGCGACGGGAGGGGCGAGCAGTACTTC.

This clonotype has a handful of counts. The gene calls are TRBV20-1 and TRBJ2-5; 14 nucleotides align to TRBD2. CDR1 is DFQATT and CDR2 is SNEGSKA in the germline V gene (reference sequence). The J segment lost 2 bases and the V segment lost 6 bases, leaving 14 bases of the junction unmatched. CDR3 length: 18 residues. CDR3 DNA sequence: TGCAGTGCGCCCCCGGGACTAGCGGGAGAAGGGGGGCAAGAGACCCAGTACTTC. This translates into CSAPPGLAGEGGQETQYF.

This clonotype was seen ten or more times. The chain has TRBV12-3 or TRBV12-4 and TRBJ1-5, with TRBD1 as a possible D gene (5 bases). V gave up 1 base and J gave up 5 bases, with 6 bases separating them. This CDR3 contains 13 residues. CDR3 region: CASSLGGDQPQHF. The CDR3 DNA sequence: TGTGCCAGCAGTTTAGGGGGGGATCAGCCCCAGCATTTT.

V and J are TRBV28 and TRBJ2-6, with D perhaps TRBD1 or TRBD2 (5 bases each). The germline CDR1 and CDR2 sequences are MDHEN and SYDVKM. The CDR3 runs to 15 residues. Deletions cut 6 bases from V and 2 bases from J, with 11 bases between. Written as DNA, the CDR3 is TGTGCCAGCAGGGGCCGGGGCCCTGGGGCCAACGTCCTGACTTTC. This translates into CASRGRGPGANVLTF.

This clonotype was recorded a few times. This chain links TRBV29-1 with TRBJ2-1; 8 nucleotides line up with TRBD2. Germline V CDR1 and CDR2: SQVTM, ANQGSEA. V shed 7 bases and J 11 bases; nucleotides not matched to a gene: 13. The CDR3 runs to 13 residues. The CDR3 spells CSADGGTSYKQFF. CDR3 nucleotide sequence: TGCAGCGCCGATGGGGGGACTAGTTATAAGCAGTTCTTC.

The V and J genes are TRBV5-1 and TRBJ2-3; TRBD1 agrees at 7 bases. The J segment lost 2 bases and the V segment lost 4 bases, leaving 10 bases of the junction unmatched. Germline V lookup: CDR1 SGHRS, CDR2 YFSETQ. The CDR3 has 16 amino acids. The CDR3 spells CASSRPGQAPTDTQYF. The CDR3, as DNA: TGCGCCAGCAGCCGTCCTGGACAGGCCCCCACAGATACGCAGTATTTT.

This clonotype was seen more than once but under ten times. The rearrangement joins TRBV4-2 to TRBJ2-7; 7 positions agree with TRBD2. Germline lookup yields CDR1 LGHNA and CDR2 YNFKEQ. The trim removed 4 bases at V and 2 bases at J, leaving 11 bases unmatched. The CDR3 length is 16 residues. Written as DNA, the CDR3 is TGTGCCAGCAGCCCCACAAGCGGGGCTTTAACCTACGAGCAGTACTTC. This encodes CASSPTSGALTYEQYF.

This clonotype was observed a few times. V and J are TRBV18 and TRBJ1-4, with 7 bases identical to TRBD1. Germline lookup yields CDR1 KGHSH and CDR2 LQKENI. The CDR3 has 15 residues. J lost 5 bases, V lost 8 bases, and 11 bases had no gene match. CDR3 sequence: CASKLRGTANEKLFF. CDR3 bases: TGTGCCAGCAAACTAAGGGGGACAGCGAATGAAAAACTGTTTTTT.

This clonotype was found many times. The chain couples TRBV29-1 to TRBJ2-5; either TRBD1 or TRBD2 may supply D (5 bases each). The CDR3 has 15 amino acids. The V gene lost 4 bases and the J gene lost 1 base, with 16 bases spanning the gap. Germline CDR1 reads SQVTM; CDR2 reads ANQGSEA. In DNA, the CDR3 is TGCAGCGTTGTCGGGGAACAGGCTTTCCAAGAGACCCAGTACTTC. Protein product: CSVVGEQAFQETQYF.

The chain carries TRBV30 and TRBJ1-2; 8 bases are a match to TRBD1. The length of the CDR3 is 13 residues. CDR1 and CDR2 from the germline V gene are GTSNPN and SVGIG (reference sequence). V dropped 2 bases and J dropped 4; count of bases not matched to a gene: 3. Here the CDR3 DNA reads TGTGCCTGGAGTCTAGGACAGGGCTATGGCTACACCTTC. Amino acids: CAWSLGQGYGYTF.

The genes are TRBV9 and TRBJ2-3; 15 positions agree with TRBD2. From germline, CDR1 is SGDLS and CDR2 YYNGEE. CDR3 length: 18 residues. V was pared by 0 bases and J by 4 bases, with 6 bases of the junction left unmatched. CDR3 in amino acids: CASSVAGTSGRLADTQYF. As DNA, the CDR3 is TGTGCCAGCAGCGTAGCCGGGACTAGCGGGAGGCTCGCAGATACGCAGTATTTT. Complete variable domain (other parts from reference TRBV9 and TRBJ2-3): DSGVTQTPKHLITATGQRVTLRCSPRSGDLSVYWYQQSLDQGLQFLIQYYNGEERAKGNILERFSAQQFPDLHSELNLSSLELGDSALYFCASSVAGTSGRLADTQYFGPGTRLTVL.

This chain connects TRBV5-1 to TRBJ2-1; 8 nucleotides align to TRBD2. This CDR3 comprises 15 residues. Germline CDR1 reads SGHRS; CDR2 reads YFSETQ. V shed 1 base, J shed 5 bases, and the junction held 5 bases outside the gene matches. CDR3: CASSLQPAGDNEQFF. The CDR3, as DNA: TGCGCCAGCAGCTTGCAGCCAGCGGGAGACAATGAGCAGTTCTTC.

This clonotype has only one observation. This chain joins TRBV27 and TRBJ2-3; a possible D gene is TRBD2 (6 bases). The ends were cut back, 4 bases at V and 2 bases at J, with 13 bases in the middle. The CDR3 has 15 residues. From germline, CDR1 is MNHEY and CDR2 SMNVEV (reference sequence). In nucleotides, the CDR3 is TGTGCCAGCAGTTCGGAGGGAGCCAACACAGATACGCAGTATTTT. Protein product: CASSSEGANTDTQYF.

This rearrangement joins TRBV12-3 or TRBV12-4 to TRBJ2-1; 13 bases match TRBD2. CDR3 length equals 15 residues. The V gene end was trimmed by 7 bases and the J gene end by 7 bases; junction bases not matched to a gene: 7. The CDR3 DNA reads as TGTGCCAGCACCCAACTAGCGGGAGGGTGGAATGAGCAGTTCTTC. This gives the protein CASTQLAGGWNEQFF.

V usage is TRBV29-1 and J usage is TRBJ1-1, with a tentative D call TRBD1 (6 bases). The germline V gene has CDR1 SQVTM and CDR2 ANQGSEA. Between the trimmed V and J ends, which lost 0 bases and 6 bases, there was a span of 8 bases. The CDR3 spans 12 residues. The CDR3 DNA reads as TGCAGCGTTGAAGACAGGGGAGCTGAAGCTTTCTTT. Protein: CSVEDRGAEAFF.

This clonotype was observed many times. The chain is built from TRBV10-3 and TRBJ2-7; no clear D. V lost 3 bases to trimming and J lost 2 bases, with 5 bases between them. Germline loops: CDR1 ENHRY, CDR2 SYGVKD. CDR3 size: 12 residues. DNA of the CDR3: TGTGCCATCAGTGACCCCCCCTACGAGCAGTACTTC. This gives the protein CAISDPPYEQYF.

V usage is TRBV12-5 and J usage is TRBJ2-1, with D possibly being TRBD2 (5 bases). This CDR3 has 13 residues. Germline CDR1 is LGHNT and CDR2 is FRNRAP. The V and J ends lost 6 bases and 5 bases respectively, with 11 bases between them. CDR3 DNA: TGTGCTAGTGGCGCCGGGAACAACAATGAGCAGTTCTTC. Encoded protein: CASGAGNNNEQFF.

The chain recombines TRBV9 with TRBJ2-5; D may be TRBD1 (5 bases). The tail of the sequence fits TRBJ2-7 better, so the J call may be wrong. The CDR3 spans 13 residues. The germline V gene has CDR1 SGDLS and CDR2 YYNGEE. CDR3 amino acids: CASSTSGFYEQYF. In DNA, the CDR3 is TGTGCCAGCAGCACATCAGGGTTTTACGAGCAGTACTTC.

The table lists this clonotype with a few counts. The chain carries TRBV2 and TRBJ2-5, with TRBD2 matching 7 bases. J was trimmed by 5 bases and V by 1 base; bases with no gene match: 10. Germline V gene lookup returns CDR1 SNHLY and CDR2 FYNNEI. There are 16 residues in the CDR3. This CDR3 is CASSEEWREFLETQYF. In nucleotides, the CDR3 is TGTGCCAGCAGTGAAGAGTGGCGGGAGTTCTTGGAGACCCAGTACTTC.

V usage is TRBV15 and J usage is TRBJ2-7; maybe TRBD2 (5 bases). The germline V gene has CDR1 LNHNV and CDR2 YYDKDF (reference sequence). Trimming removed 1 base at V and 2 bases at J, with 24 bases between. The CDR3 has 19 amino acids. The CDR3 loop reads CATSRATPSFGRGTYEQYF. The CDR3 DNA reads TGTGCCACCAGCAGAGCTACCCCGAGCTTCGGACGGGGAACCTACGAGCAGTACTTC. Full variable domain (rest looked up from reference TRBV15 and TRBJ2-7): DAMVIQNPRYQVTQFGKPVTLSCSQTLNHNVMYWYQQKSSQAPKLLFHYYDKDFNNEADTPDNFQSRRPNTSFCFLDIRSPGLGDTAMYLCATSRATPSFGRGTYEQYFGPGTRLTVT.